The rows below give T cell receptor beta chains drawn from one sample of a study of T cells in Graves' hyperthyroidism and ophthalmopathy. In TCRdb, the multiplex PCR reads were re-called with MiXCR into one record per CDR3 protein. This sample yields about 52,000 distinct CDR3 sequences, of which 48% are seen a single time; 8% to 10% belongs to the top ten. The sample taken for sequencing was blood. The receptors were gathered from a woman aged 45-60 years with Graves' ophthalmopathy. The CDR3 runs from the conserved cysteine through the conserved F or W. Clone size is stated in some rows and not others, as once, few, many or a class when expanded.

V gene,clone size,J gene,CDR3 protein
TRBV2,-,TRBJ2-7,CAKGTSGETEQYF
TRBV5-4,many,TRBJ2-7,CASSKGNDYEQYF
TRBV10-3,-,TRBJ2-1,CAISWRDSLSYNEQFF
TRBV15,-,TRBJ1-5,CATSRSLTGLSNQPQHF
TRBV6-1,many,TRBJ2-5,CASTKRGSLGETQYF
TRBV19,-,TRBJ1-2,CASSKVDRPYGHTF
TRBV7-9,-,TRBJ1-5,CASSSITGHTYEHF
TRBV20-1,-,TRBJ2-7,CSAEGLAGDYEQCF
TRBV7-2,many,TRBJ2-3,CASSPSGGAGPSDTQYF
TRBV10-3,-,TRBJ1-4,CAISEGTGGSNEKLFF
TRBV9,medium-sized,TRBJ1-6,CASSVGGANSPLHF
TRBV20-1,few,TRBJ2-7,CSARGGTGLVGGVHEQYF
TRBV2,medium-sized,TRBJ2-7,CASSRYEQYF
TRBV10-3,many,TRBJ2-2,CAISAGTGGFGELFF
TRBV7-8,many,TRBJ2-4,CASSSQGQKNIQYF
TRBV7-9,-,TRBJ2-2,CASSSLRSAGTSGELFF
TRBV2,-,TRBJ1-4,CASSEEGQAGEKLFF
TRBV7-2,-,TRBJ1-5,CASSLAGETQHF
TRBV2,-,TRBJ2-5,CASRADRWGTQYF
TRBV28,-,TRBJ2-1,CASSFVSQRVSYNEQFF
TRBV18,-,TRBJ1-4,CASSIQGKANEKLFF
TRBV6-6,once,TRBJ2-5,CASSYAPPTSRETQYF
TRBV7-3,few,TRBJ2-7,CASSLAGGPYEQYF
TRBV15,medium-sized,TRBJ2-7,CATSRGQVYEQYF
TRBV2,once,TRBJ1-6,CASSPSYNSPLHF
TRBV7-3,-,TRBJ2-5,CASSSGTSGIQETQYF
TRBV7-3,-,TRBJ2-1,CASSEGQGEQFF
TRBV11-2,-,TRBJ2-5,CASSSSAGERAETQYF
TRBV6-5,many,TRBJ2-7,CASSERNSGSYYEQYF
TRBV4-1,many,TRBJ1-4,CASSQESGNLGVKLFF
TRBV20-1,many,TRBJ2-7,CSAKRAAGSYEQYF
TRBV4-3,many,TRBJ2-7,CASSSQTGTASIEQYF
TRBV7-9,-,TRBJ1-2,CASSFAGLYGYTF
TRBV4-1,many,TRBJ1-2,CASSQPDSIYGYTF